These 7 T cell receptor beta chains came from one sample sequenced in a study of OX40 agonist ivuxolimab in advanced cancers. Libraries were prepared by immunoSEQ multiplex PCR; TCRdb keeps only in-frame clonotypes and omits some of them. The sample contains approximately 49,000 clones, around 84% of which appear only once. The specimen comprised CD4+ or CD8+ T cells sorted from blood, sampled in a trial of the OX40 agonist ivuxolimab. The receptors derive from an adult with an advanced solid tumor such as melanoma, head and neck, liver or kidney cancer.

V usage is TRBV5-5 and J usage is TRBJ1-2; D gene uncertain. V lost 0 bases to trimming and J lost 7 bases, with 16 bases between them. Germline loops: CDR1 SGHKS, CDR2 YYEKEE (reference sequence). The CDR3 is 15 amino acids. In nucleotides, the CDR3 is TGTGCCAGCAGCTTGGCCGACCTGAACTATCTTGGCTACACCTTC. Its protein is CASSLADLNYLGYTF. Drawing the rest from reference TRBV5-5 and TRBJ1-2, the complete variable domain is DAGVTQSPTHLIKTRGQQVTLRCSPISGHKSVSWYQQVLGQGPQFIFQYYEKEERGRGNFPDRFSARQFPNYSSELNVNALLLGDSALYLCASSLADLNYLGYTFGSGTRLTVV.

The gene calls are TRBV9 and TRBJ2-5; 7 bases align to TRBD1. The germline CDR1 and CDR2 sequences are SGDLS and YYNGEE. J lost 3 bases, V lost 4 bases, and 3 bases had no gene match. CDR3 length: 13 residues. The CDR3 DNA reads as TGTGCCAGCAGCTCGGGACAGAAAGAGACCCAGTACTTC. Its translation is CASSSGQKETQYF.

This clone is a singleton in its sample. V gene TRBV4-3 combines with J gene TRBJ1-5; D is perhaps TRBD1 (5 bases). The germline V gene encodes CDR1 LGHNA and CDR2 YSLEER. The V end was cut by 4 bases, the J end by 0 bases, with 13 bases between. The CDR3 sequence is 16 residues long. As DNA, the CDR3 is TGCGCCAGCAGCCTGAACTTCAGGGATAGCAATCAGCCCCAGCATTTT. This sequence encodes CASSLNFRDSNQPQHF.

This chain connects TRBV7-9 to TRBJ2-3; D unclear. The CDR3 has 14 amino acids. Trimming removed 1 base at V and 2 bases at J, with 7 bases between. The V gene's germline CDR1 is SEHNR and CDR2 FQNEAQ (reference sequence). CDR3 sequence: CASSLEQFTDTQYF. Written as DNA, the CDR3 is TGTGCCAGCAGCTTAGAACAATTCACAGATACGCAGTATTTT.

J is TRBJ1-1 and V is TRBV7-6; a possible D gene is TRBD1 (6 bases). V lost 11 bases, J lost 0 bases, and 22 bases lay in between. CDR3 size: 16 residues. Germline CDR1 SGHVS, CDR2 FNYEAQ. CDR3 in amino acids: CASSRALGGMNTEAFF. DNA for the CDR3: TGTGCCTCTAGCAGGGCCCTGGGGGGCATGAACACTGAAGCTTTCTTT.

This chain uses TRBV27 with TRBJ2-7, with 11 bases that match TRBD1. After removal of 2 bases from V and 4 bases from J, the junction contained 7 bases not matched to a gene. CDR3 length equals 16 residues. In germline, CDR1 is MNHEY, CDR2 SMNVEV (reference sequence). The CDR3 loop is CASSLDGTGGWYEQYF. In nucleotides, the CDR3 is TGTGCCAGCAGTTTAGACGGGACAGGGGGTTGGTACGAGCAGTACTTC.

The chain joins TRBV27 to TRBJ2-1; no clear D. The V and J ends lost 7 bases and 5 bases respectively, with 12 bases between them. This CDR3 spans 13 amino acids. Germline V gene sequence: CDR1 MNHEY, CDR2 SMNVEV (reference sequence). CDR3 bases: TGTGCCAGCATGCATCGTAAGAACAATGAGCAGTTCTTC. As protein: CASMHRKNNEQFF.